This T cell receptor beta chain was profiled in a study of blood T cells in healthy people across ages. PCR was performed a second time for roughly 7 to 11 cycles using a sample-barcoded 5' primer and a J-beta primer mix. Via MiXCR, TCRdb re-called the 5' RACE reads, giving one row per CDR3 protein. The sample lists 1,300,000 or so distinct CDR3 sequences; approximately 59% were seen once. This clonotype was recorded a few times. The sequencing input was blood. The sequence was collected from a man aged 18 to 29 in good health.

The CDR3 region is CASSQEPGQNQPQHF. The CDR3 nucleotides are TGCGCCAGCAGCCAAGAACCGGGGCAAAATCAGCCCCAGCATTTT. The chain carries TRBV4-1 and TRBJ1-5, with D maybe TRBD1 (5 bases). This CDR3 contains 15 residues. Trimming took 0 bases from V and 4 from J, leaving 10 bases between them. CDR1 is MGHRA and CDR2 is YSYEKL in the germline V gene.